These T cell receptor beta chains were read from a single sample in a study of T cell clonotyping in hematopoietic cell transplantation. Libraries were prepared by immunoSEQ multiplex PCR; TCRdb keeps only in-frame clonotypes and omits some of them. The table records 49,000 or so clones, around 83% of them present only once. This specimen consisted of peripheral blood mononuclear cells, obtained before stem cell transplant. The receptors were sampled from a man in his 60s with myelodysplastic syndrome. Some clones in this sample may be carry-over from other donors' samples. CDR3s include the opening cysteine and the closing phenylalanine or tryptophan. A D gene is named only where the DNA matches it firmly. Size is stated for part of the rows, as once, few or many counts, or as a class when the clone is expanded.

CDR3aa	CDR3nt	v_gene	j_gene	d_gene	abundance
CASSLRSGGLNEQFF	TGTGCCAGCAGCTTGAGAAGCGGGGGCCTCAATGAGCAGTTCTTC	TRBV5-8	TRBJ2-1	TRBD2	.
CASSYGGGGARNEQFF	TGTGCCAGCAGTTACGGAGGCGGGGGGGCGAGAAATGAGCAGTTCTTC	TRBV6-6	TRBJ2-1	TRBD2	once
CASSLGLAGGQETQYF	TGTGCCAGCAGCCTCGGACTAGCGGGGGGGCAAGAGACCCAGTACTTC	TRBV11-3	TRBJ2-5	TRBD2	.
CASSPLGAVSGNTIYF	TGTGCTAGCAGCCCCCTCGGGGCGGTCTCTGGAAACACCATATATTTT	TRBV7-7	TRBJ1-3	.	.
CASSLWASGTRDTQYF	TGTGCCAGCAGCTTGTGGGCTAGCGGCACAAGGGATACGCAGTATTTT	TRBV5-4	TRBJ2-3	TRBD2	once
CAWTQRETQYF	TGTGCCTGGACCCAAAGGGAGACCCAGTACTTC	TRBV30	TRBJ2-5	.	once
CASSAGGLETQYF	TGTGCCAGTAGTGCGGGGGGGCTAGAGACCCAGTACTTC	TRBV19	TRBJ2-5	TRBD2	few
CASSRGPGELFF	TGTGCCAGCAGCAGGGGGCCCGGGGAGCTGTTTTTT	TRBV2	TRBJ2-2	TRBD1	once
CASSQDLRARTWGNTIYF	TGCGCCAGCAGCCAAGATCTTAGGGCACGTACGTGGGGAAACACCATATATTTT	TRBV4-3	TRBJ1-3	.	once
CASSWGQLNTGELFF	TGTGCCAGCAGTTGGGGACAGCTGAACACCGGGGAGCTGTTTTTT	TRBV28	TRBJ2-2	TRBD1	few
CASSRGQGPYNEQFF	TGTGCCAGCAGCCGGGGACAGGGACCCTACAATGAGCAGTTCTTC	TRBV7-3	TRBJ2-1	TRBD1	.
CASSPIWTFSSNEQFF	TGTGCCAGCAGTCCTATATGGACATTTTCCTCCAATGAGCAGTTCTTC	TRBV27	TRBJ2-1	.	.
CASSLNDRGLYGYTF	TGTGCCAGCAGCTTAAATGACAGGGGGCTATATGGCTACACCTTC	TRBV7-8	TRBJ1-2	TRBD1	.
CASSSGLGENTEAFF	TGTGCCAGCAGTTCAGGCCTCGGGGAGAACACTGAAGCTTTCTTT	TRBV5-4	TRBJ1-1	.	.
CATSRGPGTGGVWQYF	TGTGCCACCAGCAGAGGGCCCGGGACAGGGGGGGTTTGGCAGTACTTC	TRBV15	TRBJ2-7	TRBD1	.
CASIQTSGGTTEAFF	TGTGCCAGCATCCAAACGTCGGGGGGCACGACTGAAGCTTTCTTT	TRBV6-5	TRBJ1-1	.	.
CASSQDWRSSTDTQYF	TGTGCCAGCAGCCAAGATTGGAGGTCCAGCACAGATACGCAGTATTTT	TRBV14	TRBJ2-3	.	once
CASSNEREISTDTQYF	TGTGCCAGTAGTAACGAGAGAGAGATTTCCACAGATACGCAGTATTTT	TRBV19	TRBJ2-3	.	.
CAWSVLEGTEAFF	TGTGCCTGGAGTGTACTAGAGGGGACTGAAGCTTTCTTT	TRBV30	TRBJ1-1	.	.
CASSFSGGTGELFF	TGTGCCAGCAGCTTTAGCGGGGGGACCGGGGAGCTGTTTTTT	TRBV7-2	TRBJ2-2	TRBD2	.
CASTPLGAGGEKLFF	TGTGCCAGTACCCCTCTAGGGGCCGGGGGAGAAAAACTGTTTTTT	TRBV19	TRBJ1-4	.	.
CASSQDRARGGETQYF	TGCGCCAGCAGCCAAGATAGGGCCAGGGGAGGTGAGACCCAGTACTTC	TRBV4-3	TRBJ2-5	.	.
CASSFGQGTTEAFF	TGTGCCAGCAGCTTCGGACAGGGGACTACTGAAGCTTTCTTT	TRBV7-2	TRBJ1-1	TRBD1	.
CASTRSASGTGRSSPLHF	TGTGCCAGCACCCGTTCAGCGTCCGGGACAGGGAGAAGTTCACCCCTCCACTTT	TRBV28	TRBJ1-6	TRBD1	.
CASSVGRTGGTDTQYF	TGTGCCAGCAGCGTAGGGAGGACAGGGGGGACAGATACGCAGTATTTT	TRBV9	TRBJ2-3	TRBD1	.
CASRQYRVAEQYF	TGTGCCAGCAGACAATACAGGGTGGCCGAGCAGTACTTC	TRBV6-6	TRBJ2-7	.	.
CASSPQGGFYGYTF	TGTGCCAGTAGTCCCCAGGGGGGCTTCTATGGCTACACCTTC	TRBV19	TRBJ1-2	TRBD1	once
CASRGQHRGYTF	TGCGCCAGCAGGGGACAGCACCGGGGCTACACCTTC	TRBV10-1	TRBJ1-2	TRBD1	.
CASSLREGERGTYEQYF	TGTGCCAGCAGTTTAAGGGAGGGCGAGCGGGGCACCTACGAGCAGTACTTC	TRBV28	TRBJ2-7	TRBD2	.
CASSLDQRGDYGYTF	TGTGCCAGCAGCTTAGATCAGAGAGGCGACTATGGCTACACCTTC	TRBV11-1	TRBJ1-2	.	.
CASRGGRDEQFF	TGTGCCAGTAGGGGAGGACGGGATGAGCAGTTCTTC	TRBV19	TRBJ2-1	.	.
CASGDRGGPKETQYF	TGTGCCAGCGGGGACAGGGGGGGACCGAAAGAGACCCAGTACTTC	TRBV6-1	TRBJ2-5	TRBD1	.
CASSPRGGADQETQYF	TGTGCCAGCAGCCCCCGCGGGGGGGCCGACCAAGAGACCCAGTACTTC	TRBV7-2	TRBJ2-5	TRBD2	.
CASSTRATGEQYF	TGTGCCAGCAGCACTCGGGCCACCGGCGAGCAGTACTTC	TRBV11-2	TRBJ2-7	.	.
CASNRQDRATDTQYF	TGTGCCAGCAACCGCCAAGACAGGGCCACAGATACGCAGTATTTT	TRBV9	TRBJ2-3	TRBD1	.
CASSGDRYNQPQHF	TGTGCCAGCAGTGGAGACAGGTACAATCAGCCCCAGCATTTT	TRBV6-1	TRBJ1-5	.	.
CATNYNYGYTF	TGTGCCACCAACTATAACTATGGCTACACCTTC	TRBV19	TRBJ1-2	.	.
CASSPQGAGKGNEKLFF	TGCGCCAGCAGCCCTCAGGGGGCGGGCAAGGGTAATGAAAAACTGTTTTTT	TRBV4-1	TRBJ1-4	TRBD1	.
CASSSLLAGGPGEQFF	TGTGCCAGCAGCTCCCTCCTAGCGGGGGGCCCGGGTGAGCAGTTCTTC	TRBV7-6	TRBJ2-1	TRBD2	.
CASSLGQTQGTGELFF	TGTGCCAGCAGCCTGGGACAGACTCAAGGCACCGGGGAGCTGTTTTTT	TRBV13	TRBJ2-2	TRBD1	.
CASSEWSGRTEAFF	TGTGCCAGCAGTGAATGGTCAGGGCGAACTGAAGCTTTCTTT	TRBV6-1	TRBJ1-1	.	.
CASSPSGVGQPQHF	TGTGCCAGCTCACCTTCGGGGGTCGGACAGCCCCAGCATTTT	TRBV18	TRBJ1-5	.	.
CASSSRDNARVTNEKLFF	TGTGCCAGCAGCTCCCGGGACAACGCGAGGGTTACTAATGAAAAACTGTTTTTT	TRBV9	TRBJ1-4	.	.
CASSLDRRAFF	TGTGCCAGCAGCTTAGATCGCCGGGCTTTCTTT	TRBV13	TRBJ1-1	.	.
CASSWDLNTGELFF	TGTGCCAGCAGTTGGGACTTAAACACCGGGGAGCTGTTTTTT	TRBV6-5	TRBJ2-2	.	.
CASSGQVNSNQPQHF	TGTGCCAGCAGTGGACAGGTCAATAGCAATCAGCCCCAGCATTTT	TRBV6-6	TRBJ1-5	TRBD1	.
CASRQTGAPQETQYF	TGTGCCAGCAGACAGACAGGAGCTCCCCAAGAGACCCAGTACTTC	TRBV2	TRBJ2-5	.	.
CASSQESVVSSGNTIYF	TGCGCCAGCAGCCAAGAAAGTGTGGTGAGCTCTGGAAACACCATATATTTT	TRBV4-1	TRBJ1-3	.	.
CASSLSRGGNEQFF	TGCGCCAGCAGCTTGAGTAGGGGGGGCAATGAGCAGTTCTTC	TRBV5-1	TRBJ2-1	.	.
CAIREGLGLQETQYF	TGTGCCATCAGAGAAGGGTTAGGGTTACAAGAGACCCAGTACTTC	TRBV10-3	TRBJ2-5	.	.
CAISESGIAGGPDNEQFF	TGTGCCATCAGTGAGTCCGGGATAGCGGGGGGGCCCGACAATGAGCAGTTCTTC	TRBV10-3	TRBJ2-1	TRBD2	.
CASSLAGAGNTIYF	TGTGCCAGCAGCTTAGCCGGGGCTGGAAACACCATATATTTT	TRBV9	TRBJ1-3	.	.
CAWSSDRTGELFF	TGTGCCTGGAGTTCGGACAGGACCGGGGAGCTGTTTTTT	TRBV30	TRBJ2-2	TRBD1	.